This TCR beta chain is from a study of shared clonotypes between healthy human individuals (TCRdb year 2020). For context, the study as a whole: A couple of women and a few men aged 18 to 49 years were included in the cohort. Libraries were prepared and TCR repertoires were sequenced by different laboratories using diverse techniques, in order to increase sequencing depth and limit assay-specific biases. To estimate repertoire size and how much clonotype sharing occurs between individuals, the study deeply sequenced the blood TCR repertoires of about five healthy adults. Between about 0.8 and 9 billion PBMCs per donor were obtained by leukapheresis.

What the research found in general, with its limitations: Sampling was restricted to blood, and TCR repertoires in tissue are likely to differ from TCR repertoires in blood. Pairwise subsampling indicated that sequencing depth was expected to affect the degree of clonotype sharing among donors. The small number of donors limited the genetic and exposure-history diversity represented.

Donors were healthy HIV-negative adults with no recently reported acute infections or vaccinations. Every donor was a Caucasian adult residing in Nashville, Tennessee, USA. In the unsorted samples, some 94 million PBMCs were counted, and genomic DNA was extracted using the QIAamp DNA Blood Mini kit. After blood collection by leukapheresis, PBMCs were isolated using Ficoll-Histopaque density gradient centrifugation and then cryopreserved in the vapor phase of liquid nitrogen. TCR CDR3 regions were amplified from genomic DNA by multiplex PCR using the deep immunoSEQ assay. Extracted genomic DNA from each cell subset was spread evenly across all wells of several immunoSEQ 96-well plates, with each plate serving as a replicate. For unsorted PBMC, 250 to 300 ng of genomic DNA, equivalent to about 30,000 T cell genomes, went into each replicate PCR. Genomic DNA from unsorted PBMC was sequenced over ten immunoSEQ deep assay plates. Purified libraries were quantified with a Qubit 3.0 fluorometer, sized on a Bioanalyzer 2100, and re-quantified with the KAPA Library Quantification kit. Every immunoSEQ 96-well plate was sequenced on a separate single-read 150-cycle Illumina NextSeq 550 flow cell. The original methods were these. The immunoSEQ output contained only junctional sequences without quality scores, so filtering could not match that applied to full-length reads. To assign V/J genes and CDR3, sequences were annotated against IMGT germline references using PyIR, a Python wrapper for IgBLAST v1.9. Any read was removed if the V/J assignment was weak (E-value above 1e-6), the CDR3 was missing, or the read contained stop codons, out-of-frame junctions, or ambiguous translated residues. V3J clonotypes were defined by identical inferred V gene, J gene, and CDR3 amino acid sequence. The percentage overlap between two repertoires was calculated by dividing the number of shared unique clonotypes by the size of the smaller repertoire. Repertoire richness was assessed with RTK rarefaction, the Chao1 estimator, and Recon v2.1 estimates of unobserved clonotypes. As stored in TCRdb, this immuneACCESS dataset retains in-frame rearrangements with V and J assigned. A fraction of the clones does not appear; measured against another copy, unresolved V genes explain less than half of the discrepancy, and the remainder lacks a known reason. Clonal size and the V and J genes are those of that table, whereas D and trimming came from the DNA. This sample is represented by about 490,000 clones; about 72% of them were singletons. The ten largest make up around 13% of the sample.

The germline V gene gives CDR1 as MDHEN and CDR2 as SYDVKM. Taken from cysteine to phenylalanine, the CDR3 has 12 residues. The DNA shown is the 36-base CDR3, in frame from base 1. Relative to germline, V is 2 bases shorter and J is 5 bases shorter, with 6 bases between their ends. Comments on this clone: Its antigen remains undetermined. The sample holds no much larger clone one base away, and base qualities are not on file. Other DNA sequences of this sample code for an identical CDR3.

Source material: PBMCs. The rearrangement joined TRBV28 to TRBJ2-5; the D gene remains uncertain. The receptor was isolated from a woman in her 40s in good health. Some clones in this sample may be carry-over from other donors' samples. The nucleotide sequence reads as follows: TGTGCCAGCAGTTTACGGCGCGAGACCCAGTACTTC. It is translated as CASSLRRETQYF.